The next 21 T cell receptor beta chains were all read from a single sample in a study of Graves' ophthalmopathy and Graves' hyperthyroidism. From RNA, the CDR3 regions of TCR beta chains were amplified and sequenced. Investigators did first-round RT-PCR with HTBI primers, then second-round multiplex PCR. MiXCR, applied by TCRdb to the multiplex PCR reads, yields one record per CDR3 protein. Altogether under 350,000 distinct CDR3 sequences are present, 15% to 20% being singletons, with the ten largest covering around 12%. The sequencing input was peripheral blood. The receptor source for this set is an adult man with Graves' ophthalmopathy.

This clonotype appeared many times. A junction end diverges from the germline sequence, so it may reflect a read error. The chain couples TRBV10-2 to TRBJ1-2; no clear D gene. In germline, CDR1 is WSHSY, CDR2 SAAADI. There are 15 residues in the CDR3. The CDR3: CAGSESGPTNYGYTF. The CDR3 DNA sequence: TGCGCCGGCAGTGAGTCGGGTCCGACTAACTATGGCTACACCTTC.

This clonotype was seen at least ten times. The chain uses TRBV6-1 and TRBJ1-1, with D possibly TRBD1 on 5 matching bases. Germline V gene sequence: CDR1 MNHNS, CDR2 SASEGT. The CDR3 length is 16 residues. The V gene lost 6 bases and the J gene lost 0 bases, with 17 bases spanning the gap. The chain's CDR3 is CASSDFQQAMNTEAFF. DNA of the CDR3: TGTGCCAGCAGCGATTTTCAACAGGCGATGAACACTGAAGCTTTCTTT.

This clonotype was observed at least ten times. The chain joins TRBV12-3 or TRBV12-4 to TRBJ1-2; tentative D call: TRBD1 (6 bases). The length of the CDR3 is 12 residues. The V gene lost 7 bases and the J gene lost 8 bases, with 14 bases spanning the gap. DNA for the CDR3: TGTGCCAGCAACATAATGGGGACAGGCTACACCTTC. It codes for CASNIMGTGYTF.

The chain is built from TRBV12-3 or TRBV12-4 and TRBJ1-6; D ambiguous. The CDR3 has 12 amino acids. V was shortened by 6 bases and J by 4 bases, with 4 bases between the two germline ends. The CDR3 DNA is TGTGCCAGCAGGCTTTATAATTCACCCCTCCACTTT. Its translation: CASRLYNSPLHF.

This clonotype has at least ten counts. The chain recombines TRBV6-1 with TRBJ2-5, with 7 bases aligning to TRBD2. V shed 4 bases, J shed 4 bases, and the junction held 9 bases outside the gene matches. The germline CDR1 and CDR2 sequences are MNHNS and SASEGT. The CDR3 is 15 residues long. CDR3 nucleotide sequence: TGTGCCAGCAGTGGGGGAGGGGTTCACGCAGAGACCCAGTACTTC. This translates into CASSGGGVHAETQYF.

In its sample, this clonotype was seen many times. CDR3 DNA: TGTGCCAGCTCACAAAATAACGGGGATGGCTACACCTTC. Protein product: CASSQNNGDGYTF. The V gene is TRBV18, the J gene TRBJ1-2; D is uncertain. V lost 4 bases, J lost 6 bases, and 12 bases lay in between. The CDR3 consists of 13 residues. Germline V CDR1 and CDR2: KGHSH, LQKENI.

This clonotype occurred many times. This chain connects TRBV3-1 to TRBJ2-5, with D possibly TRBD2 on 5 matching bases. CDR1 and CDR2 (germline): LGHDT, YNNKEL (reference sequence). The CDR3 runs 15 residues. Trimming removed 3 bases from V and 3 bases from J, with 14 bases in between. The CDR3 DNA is TGTGCCAGCAGCCACAGCGGCCGGTATGAAGAGACCCAGTACTTC. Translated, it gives CASSHSGRYEETQYF.

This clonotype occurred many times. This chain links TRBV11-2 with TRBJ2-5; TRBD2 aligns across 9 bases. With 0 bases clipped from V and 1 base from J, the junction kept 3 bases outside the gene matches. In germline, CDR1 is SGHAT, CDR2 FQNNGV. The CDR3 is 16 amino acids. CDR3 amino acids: CASSLDPLAGQETQYF. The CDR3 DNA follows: TGTGCCAGCAGCTTAGACCCACTAGCGGGCCAAGAGACCCAGTACTTC.

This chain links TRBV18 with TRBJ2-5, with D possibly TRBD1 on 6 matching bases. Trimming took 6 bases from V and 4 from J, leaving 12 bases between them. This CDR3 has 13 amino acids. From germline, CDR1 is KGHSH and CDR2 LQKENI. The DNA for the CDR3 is TGTGCCAGCTCCTCAGACAGGCGAGAGACCCAGTACTTC. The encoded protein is CASSSDRRETQYF. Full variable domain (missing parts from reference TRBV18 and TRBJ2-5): NAGVMQNPRHLVRRRGQEARLRCSPMKGHSHVYWYRQLPEEGLKFMVYLQKENIIDESGMPKERFSAEFPKEGPSILRIQQVVRGDSAAYFCASSSDRRETQYFGPGTRLLVL.

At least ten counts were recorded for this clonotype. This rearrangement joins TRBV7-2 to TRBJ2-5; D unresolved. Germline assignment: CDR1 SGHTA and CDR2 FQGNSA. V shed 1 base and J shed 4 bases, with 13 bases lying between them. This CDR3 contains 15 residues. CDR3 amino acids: CASSLVFSRPETQYF. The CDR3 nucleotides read TGTGCCAGCAGCTTAGTGTTTTCTAGACCAGAGACCCAGTACTTC.

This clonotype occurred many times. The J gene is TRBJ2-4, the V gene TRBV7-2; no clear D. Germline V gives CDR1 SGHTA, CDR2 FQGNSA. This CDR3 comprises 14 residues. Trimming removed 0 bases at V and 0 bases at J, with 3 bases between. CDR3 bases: TGTGCCAGCAGCTTAGCCCCAGCCAAAAACATTCAGTACTTC. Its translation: CASSLAPAKNIQYF.

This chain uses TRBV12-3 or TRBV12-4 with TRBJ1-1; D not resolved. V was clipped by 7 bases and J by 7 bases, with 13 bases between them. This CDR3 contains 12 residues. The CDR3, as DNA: TGTGCCAGCACCGATAGACCCATTGAAGCTTTCTTT. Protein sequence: CASTDRPIEAFF.

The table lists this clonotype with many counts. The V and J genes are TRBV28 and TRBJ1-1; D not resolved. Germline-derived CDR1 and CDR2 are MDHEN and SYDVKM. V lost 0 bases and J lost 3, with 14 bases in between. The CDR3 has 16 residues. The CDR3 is CASSLWARSLDTEAFF. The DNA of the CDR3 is TGTGCCAGCAGTTTATGGGCCAGGAGCTTGGACACTGAAGCTTTCTTT.

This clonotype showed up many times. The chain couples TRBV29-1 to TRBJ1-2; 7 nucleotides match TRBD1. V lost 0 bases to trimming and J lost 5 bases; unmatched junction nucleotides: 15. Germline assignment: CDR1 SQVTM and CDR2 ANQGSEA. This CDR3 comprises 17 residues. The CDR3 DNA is TGCAGCGTTGAAGATCCCGAATACGACAGGGAGGGATATGGCTACACCTTC. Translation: CSVEDPEYDREGYGYTF.

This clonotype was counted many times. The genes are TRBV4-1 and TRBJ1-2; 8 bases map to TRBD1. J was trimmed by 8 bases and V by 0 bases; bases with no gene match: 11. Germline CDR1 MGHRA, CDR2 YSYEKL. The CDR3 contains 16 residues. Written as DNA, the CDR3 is TGCGCCAGCAGCCAAGAAATTTCGGACAGGGTTGGCGGCTACACCTTC. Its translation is CASSQEISDRVGGYTF.

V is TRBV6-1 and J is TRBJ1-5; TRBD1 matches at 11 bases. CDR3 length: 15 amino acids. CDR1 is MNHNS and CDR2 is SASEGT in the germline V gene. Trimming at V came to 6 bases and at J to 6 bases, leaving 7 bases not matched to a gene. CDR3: CASSEDRGLRQPQHF. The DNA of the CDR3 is TGTGCCAGCAGCGAGGACAGGGGGCTACGTCAGCCCCAGCATTTT.

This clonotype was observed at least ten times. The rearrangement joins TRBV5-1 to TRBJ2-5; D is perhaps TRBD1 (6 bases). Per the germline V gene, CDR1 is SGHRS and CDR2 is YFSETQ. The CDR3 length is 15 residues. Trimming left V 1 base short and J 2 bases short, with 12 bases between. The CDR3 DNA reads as TGCGCCAGCAGCTTGACAGGGCTCCTACAAGAGACCCAGTACTTC. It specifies CASSLTGLLQETQYF. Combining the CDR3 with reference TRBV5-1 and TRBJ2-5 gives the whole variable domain KAGVTQTPRYLIKTRGQQVTLSCSPISGHRSVSWYQQTPGQGLQFLFEYFSETQRNKGNFPGRFSGRQFSNSRSEMNVSTLELGDSALYLCASSLTGLLQETQYFGPGTRLLVL.

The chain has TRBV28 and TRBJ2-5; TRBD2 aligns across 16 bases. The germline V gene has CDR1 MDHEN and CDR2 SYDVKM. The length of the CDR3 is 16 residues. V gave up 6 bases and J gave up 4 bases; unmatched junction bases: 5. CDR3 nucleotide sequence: TGTGCCAGCAGACGGGGACTAGCGGGAGGGCGAGAGACCCAGTACTTC. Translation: CASRRGLAGGRETQYF.

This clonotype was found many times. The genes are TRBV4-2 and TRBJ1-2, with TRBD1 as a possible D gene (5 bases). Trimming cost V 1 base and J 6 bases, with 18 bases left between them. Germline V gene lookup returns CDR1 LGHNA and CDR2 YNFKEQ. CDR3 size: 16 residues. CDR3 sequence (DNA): TGTGCCAGCAGCCAAGTGAATTCCCGAGACAGCCATGGCTACACCTTC. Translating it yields CASSQVNSRDSHGYTF.

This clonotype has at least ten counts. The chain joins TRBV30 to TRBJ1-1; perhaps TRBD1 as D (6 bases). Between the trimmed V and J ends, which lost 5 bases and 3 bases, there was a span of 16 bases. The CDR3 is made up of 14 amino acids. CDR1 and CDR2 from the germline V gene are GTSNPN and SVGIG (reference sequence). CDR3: CAWDGGRDYTEAFF. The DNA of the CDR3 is TGTGCCTGGGATGGGGGCAGGGATTACACTGAAGCTTTCTTT. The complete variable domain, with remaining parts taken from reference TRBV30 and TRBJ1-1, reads SQTIHQWPATLVQPVGSPLSLECTVEGTSNPNLYWYRQAAGRGLQLLFYSVGIGQISSEVPQNLSASRPQDRQFILSSKKLLLSDSGFYLCAWDGGRDYTEAFFGQGTRLTVV.

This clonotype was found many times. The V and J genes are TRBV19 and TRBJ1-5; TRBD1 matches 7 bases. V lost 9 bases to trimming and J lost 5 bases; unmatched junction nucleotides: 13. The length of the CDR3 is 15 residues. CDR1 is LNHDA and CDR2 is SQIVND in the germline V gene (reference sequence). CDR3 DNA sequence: TGTGCCAGCCAAGATGGGACAGTTGTTGATCAGCCCCAGCATTTT. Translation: CASQDGTVVDQPQHF.